One TCR beta chain is described in this entry. Its matching antigen is unknown. These data belong to a study of shared clonotypes between healthy human individuals. Study observations and caveats: A reduction in generation probabilities was seen for non-shared clonotypes relative to those shared by all four donors. Represented genetic and exposure-history diversity was restricted by having few donors. Sampling covered blood only; tissue repertoires likely differ.

An even split of each subset's genomic DNA across several immunoSEQ plates was performed. Only in-frame clones appear in the TCRdb table, and some are missing; sequencing was by immunoSEQ multiplex PCR. The sample carries over 750,000 clones, 95% to 97% recorded once. Naive CD8 isolation took CD45RO-negative cells positively selected for CCR7 and excluded terminally differentiated effector memory CD45RA+ cells. This CDR3 has 19 residues. V lost 6 bases, J lost 5 bases, and 32 bases lay in between. CDR1 and CDR2 (germline): SNHLY, FYNNEI. Sequences were obtained from naive CD8+ T cells sorted from blood. This chain links TRBV2 with TRBJ2-7; D unresolved. This clonotype was obtained from a man aged 25-40 years in good health. DNA of the CDR3: TGTGCCAGCAGCCCCCTATCGTTATTGCAAGCCCCTGCCTACCACGAGCAGTACTTC. It specifies CASSPLSLLQAPAYHEQYF.